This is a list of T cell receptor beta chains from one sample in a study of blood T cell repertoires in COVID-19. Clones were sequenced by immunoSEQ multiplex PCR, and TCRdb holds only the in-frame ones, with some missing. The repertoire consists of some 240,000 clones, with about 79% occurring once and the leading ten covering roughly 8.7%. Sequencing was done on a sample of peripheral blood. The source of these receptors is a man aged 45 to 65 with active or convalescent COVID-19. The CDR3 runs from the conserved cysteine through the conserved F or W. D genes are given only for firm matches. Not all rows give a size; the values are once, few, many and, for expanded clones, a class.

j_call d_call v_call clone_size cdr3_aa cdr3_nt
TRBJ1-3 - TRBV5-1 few CASSLERGNTIYF TGCGCCAGCAGCTTGGAGCGGGGAAACACCATATATTTT
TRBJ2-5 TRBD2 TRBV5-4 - CASSPGSVSGSWETQYF TGTGCCAGCAGCCCGGGTAGTGTCAGCGGGAGCTGGGAGACCCAGTACTTC
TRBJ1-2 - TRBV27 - CASSFTRDYGYTF TGTGCCAGCAGTTTTACCAGGGACTATGGCTACACCTTC
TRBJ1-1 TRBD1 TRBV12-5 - CASGLDGYRGAFFF TGTGCTAGTGGTTTGGACGGGTACAGGGGCGCTTTTTTCTTT
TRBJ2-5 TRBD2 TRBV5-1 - CASSPPTSEETQYF TGCGCCAGCAGCCCCCCCACTAGCGAAGAGACCCAGTACTTC
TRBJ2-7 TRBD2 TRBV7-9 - CASIRTTSGMNEQYF TGTGCCAGCATCCGAACAACTAGCGGGATGAACGAGCAGTACTTC
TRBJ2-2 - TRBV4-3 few CASSQAVASLRNTGELFF TGCGCCAGCAGCCAAGCGGTCGCGAGCTTAAGGAACACCGGGGAGCTGTTTTTT
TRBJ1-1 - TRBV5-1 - CASSTGTGGGLDTEAFF TGCGCCAGCAGCACAGGGACGGGTGGGGGCTTGGACACTGAAGCTTTCTTT
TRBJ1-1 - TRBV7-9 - CASSLIQGGWGEAFF TGTGCCAGCAGCTTGATACAGGGAGGGTGGGGTGAAGCTTTCTTT
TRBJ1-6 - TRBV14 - CASSQRTVNSPLHF TGTGCCAGCAGCCAAAGGACAGTAAATTCACCCCTCCACTTT
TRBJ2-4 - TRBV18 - CASSPNSPGQTNIQYF TGTGCCAGCTCACCGAACAGCCCGGGACAAACGAACATTCAGTACTTC
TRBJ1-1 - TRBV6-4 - CASSAEGWTEAFF TGTGCCAGCAGCGCTGAGGGATGGACTGAAGCTTTCTTT
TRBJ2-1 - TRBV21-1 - CASSKRTAKMNEQFF TGTGCCAGCAGCAAGAGGACAGCCAAAATGAATGAGCAGTTCTTC
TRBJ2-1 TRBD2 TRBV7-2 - CASSPHPVLAGGVDNEQFF TGTGCCAGCAGCCCTCACCCCGTACTAGCGGGAGGGGTAGACAATGAGCAGTTCTTC
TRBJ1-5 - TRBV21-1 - CASSRSGGSVQPQHF TGTGCCAGCAGCAGATCAGGGGGGAGTGTTCAGCCCCAGCATTTT
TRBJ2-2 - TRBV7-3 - CASSLGREAGELFF TGTGCCAGCAGCTTGGGCAGGGAGGCCGGGGAGCTGTTTTTT
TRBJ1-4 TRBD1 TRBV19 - CASSIRGTPNEKLFF TGTGCCAGTAGTATCAGGGGGACGCCGAATGAAAAACTGTTTTTT